The clone carrying this TCR beta chain was observed a few times. The target antigen is unknown. Healthy Caucasians provided all donations. The entry originates in a study of identical twins. This CDR3 contains 14 residues. The germline V gene encodes CDR1 SNHLY and CDR2 FYNNEI. V lost 7 bases and J lost 2; bases outside the gene matches: 4. Whole-study results and caveats: The same donors were not followed; conclusions instead depended on cross-sectional statistical analysis. Recombination models fit unrelated individuals' TCR alpha sharing but underestimated twins'.

Template switching added a universal primer site, and cDNA bore unique molecular identifiers. MiXCR was run by TCRdb on the 5' RACE reads, yielding one entry per CDR3 protein. Of about 250,000 distinct CDR3 sequences in the sample, roughly 13% were seen once. This receptor was obtained from a woman aged 18-29 years in good health. Specimen: memory (CD45RO+) T cells sorted from blood. The chain is built from TRBV2 and TRBJ2-3, with 9 bases lining up with TRBD2. The CDR3 loop reads CASNLAGLTDTQYF. The CDR3 DNA sequence: TGTGCCAGCAATCTAGCGGGACTCACAGATACGCAGTATTTT.